This T cell receptor beta chain is from a study of control samples from healthy donors and cancer patients. Clones were read by immunoSEQ multiplex PCR, and TCRdb kept only the in-frame ones, dropping some. The sample carries about 80,000 clones, approximately 80% recorded once. The CDR3 has 18 amino acids. Unmatched junction bases numbered 11, after V lost 0 bases and J lost 4 bases. Germline assignment: CDR1 SEHNR and CDR2 FQNEAQ (reference sequence). Specimen: PBMCs. This chain connects TRBV7-9 to TRBJ2-1; TRBD2 matches 8 bases. The TCR was taken from a man in his sixties with head and neck cancer. The CDR3 DNA reads as TGTGCCAGCAGCTTAGCGCGGGGGGTTAATACACTATACAATGAGCAGTTCTTC. This codes for CASSLARGVNTLYNEQFF.